The rows below give T cell receptor beta chains drawn from one sample of a study of technical replicates of blood from a handful of donors. Libraries were prepared by immunoSEQ multiplex PCR; TCRdb keeps only in-frame clonotypes and omits some of them. The data contain 55,000 to 80,000 clones, nearly 90% of them seen just once; the ten biggest clones take up roughly 4.9%. The sequenced sample was PBMCs. These TCRs come from a human donor in good health. Some clones in this sample may be carry-over from other donors' samples. CDR3s include the opening cysteine and the closing phenylalanine or tryptophan. A D gene is named only where the DNA matches it firmly. Clone size is shown for a subset of rows, as once, few, many or a class of expanded clone.

d_call j_call clone_size v_call cdr3_nt cdr3_aa
TRBD1 TRBJ2-1 once TRBV28 TGTGCCAGCAGTACGCCGCAGACAGGGTCCTACAATGAGCAGTTCTTC CASSTPQTGSYNEQFF
TRBD1 TRBJ2-7 NA TRBV4-1 TGCGCCAGCAGCCGGGACAGGTCCTACGAGCAGTACTTC CASSRDRSYEQYF
NA TRBJ2-1 few TRBV5-4 TGTGCCAGCAGCTTGAAACTAGTGGGCAATGAGCAGTTCTTC CASSLKLVGNEQFF
NA TRBJ2-5 NA TRBV5-1 TGCGCCAGCAGCTTAGGACAGCAAGAGACCCAGTACTTC CASSLGQQETQYF
TRBD1 TRBJ2-1 NA TRBV11-3 TGTGCCAGCAGCTTAGCCGGGACAGAAAACAATGAGCAGTTCTTC CASSLAGTENNEQFF
TRBD1 TRBJ1-5 NA TRBV19 TGTGCCACTAAAAACCCGACAGGGGGCAATCAGCCCCAGCATTTT CATKNPTGGNQPQHF
TRBD1 TRBJ1-3 NA TRBV11-3 TGTGCCAGCAGCTTAGGGGAACCCGGACAGGCAGCGGACACCATATATTTT CASSLGEPGQAADTIYF
TRBD1 TRBJ2-3 NA TRBV11-2 TGTGCCAGCAGCTTATGGACAGGGGGATTTACAGATACGCAGTATTTT CASSLWTGGFTDTQYF
NA TRBJ2-3 NA TRBV5-1 TGCGCCAGCAGCTCAAACGCGGAAACAGATACGCAGTATTTT CASSSNAETDTQYF
NA TRBJ2-6 NA TRBV7-6 TGTGCCAGCAGCGCGGTCGGACTGGGGGCGGCTGGGGCCAACGTCCTGACTTTC CASSAVGLGAAGANVLTF
TRBD2 TRBJ2-5 NA TRBV29-1 TGCAGCGCCCCGGGAGGGCCGGGACAAGAGACCCAGTACTTC CSAPGGPGQETQYF
NA TRBJ2-5 NA TRBV7-3 TGTGCCAGCAGCTTGGGAGTTTTGGAGACCCAGTACTTC CASSLGVLETQYF
NA TRBJ1-1 NA TRBV4-3 TGCGCCAGCAGCCAAGAACCGAGGGCTAGCACTGAAGCTTTCTTT CASSQEPRASTEAFF
TRBD1 TRBJ1-2 few TRBV2 TGTGCCAGCAGTGAAGAGCAGGGGGTAGGTGGCTACACCTTC CASSEEQGVGGYTF
NA TRBJ1-6 NA TRBV5-1 TGCGCCAGCAGCTCGGGCTATAATTCACCCCTCCACTTT CASSSGYNSPLHF
TRBD2 TRBJ2-3 NA TRBV7-9 TGTGCCAGCAGCTTATGGGGTAGCGGGATCGCAGATACGCAGTATTTT CASSLWGSGIADTQYF
TRBD1 TRBJ1-2 NA TRBV10-3 TGTGCCATCAGTGAAAGCGGACAGGGCTTTGGCTACACCTTC CAISESGQGFGYTF
NA TRBJ2-1 NA TRBV19 TGTGCCAGTAGTATCGGAACGGCGACACATGAGCAGTTCTTC CASSIGTATHEQFF
TRBD1 TRBJ1-1 few TRBV29-1 TGCAGCGTTGAAGTTTTGGGACAGGTGATGGTTGTCACTGAAGCTTTCTTT CSVEVLGQVMVVTEAFF
NA TRBJ2-7 once TRBV5-6 TGTGCCAGCAGCGCGCCGTTTCCCCGGGAGCAGTACTTC CASSAPFPREQYF
TRBD2 TRBJ2-1 NA TRBV11-2 TGTGCCAGCCGACGACTAGCGGGAGGTAGGGGCAATGAGCAGTTCTTC CASRRLAGGRGNEQFF
NA TRBJ1-5 NA TRBV11-2 TGTGCCAGCAGCGTCCAGGGTATCAATCAGCCCCAGCATTTT CASSVQGINQPQHF
NA TRBJ1-5 once TRBV7-8 TGTGCCAGCAGCTTAGGGGCCAAAAATCAGCCCCAGCATTTT CASSLGAKNQPQHF
TRBD2 TRBJ2-7 NA TRBV19 TGTGCCAGTAGTGCGGACGGGACTACCACCTACGAGCAGTACTTC CASSADGTTTYEQYF
TRBD2 TRBJ2-5 NA TRBV9 TGTGCCAGCAGCGTTTCAGTGTCCGGGGGGCAAGAGACCCAGTACTTC CASSVSVSGGQETQYF
NA TRBJ2-5 once TRBV7-9 TGTGCCAGCAGCTTCGGGAACCTCCAAGAGACCCAGTACTTC CASSFGNLQETQYF
NA TRBJ2-4 NA TRBV30 TGTGCCTGGATGTCGGAGGGGAACTCTTACTTC CAWMSEGNSYF